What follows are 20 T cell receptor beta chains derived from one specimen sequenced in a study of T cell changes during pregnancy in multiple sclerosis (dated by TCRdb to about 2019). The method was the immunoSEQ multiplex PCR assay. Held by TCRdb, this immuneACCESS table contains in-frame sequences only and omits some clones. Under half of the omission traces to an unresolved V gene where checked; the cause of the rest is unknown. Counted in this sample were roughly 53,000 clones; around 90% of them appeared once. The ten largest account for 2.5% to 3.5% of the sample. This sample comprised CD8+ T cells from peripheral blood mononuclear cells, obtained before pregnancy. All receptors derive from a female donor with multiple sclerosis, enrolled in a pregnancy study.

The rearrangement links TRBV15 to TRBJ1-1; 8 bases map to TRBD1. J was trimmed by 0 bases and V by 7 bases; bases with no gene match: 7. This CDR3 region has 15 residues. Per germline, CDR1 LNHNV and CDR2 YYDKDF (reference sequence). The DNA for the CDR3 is TGTGCCACCACCACCGACAGGGGCCTGAACACTGAAGCTTTCTTT. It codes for CATTTDRGLNTEAFF.

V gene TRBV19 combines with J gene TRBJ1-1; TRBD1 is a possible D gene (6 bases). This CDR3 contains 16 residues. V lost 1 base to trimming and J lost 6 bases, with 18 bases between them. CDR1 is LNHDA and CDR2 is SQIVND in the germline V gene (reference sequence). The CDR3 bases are TGTGCCAGTAGTATAGGTCCACAGGGCCCTAGGGCTGAAGCTTTCTTT. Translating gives CASSIGPQGPRAEAFF.

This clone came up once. CDR3: CASSGHFPNEKLFF. The CDR3 DNA is TGTGCCAGCAGCGGACACTTTCCAAATGAAAAACTGTTTTTT. The rearrangement joins TRBV27 to TRBJ1-4; maybe TRBD1 (5 bases). Trimming stripped 6 bases from V and 5 bases from J, with 13 bases between. The CDR3 sequence is 14 residues long. The germline V gene encodes CDR1 MNHEY and CDR2 SMNVEV (reference sequence).

Written as DNA, the CDR3 is TGTGCCAGCAGCTTCGGGGGTGTCGGCAATGAGCAGTTCTTC. Protein sequence: CASSFGGVGNEQFF. This chain connects TRBV7-6 to TRBJ2-1, with D perhaps TRBD2 (6 bases). With 3 bases removed from V and 6 bases from J, the gap between germline ends came to 12 bases. Germline V gene data show CDR1 as SGHVS and CDR2 as FNYEAQ. The CDR3 length is 14 residues.

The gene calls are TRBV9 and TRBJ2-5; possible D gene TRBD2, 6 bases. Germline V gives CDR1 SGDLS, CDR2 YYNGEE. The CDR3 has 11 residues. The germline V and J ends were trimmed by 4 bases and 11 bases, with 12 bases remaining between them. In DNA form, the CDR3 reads TGTGCCAGCAGCAACAGCGGGCCGCAGTACTTC. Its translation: CASSNSGPQYF.

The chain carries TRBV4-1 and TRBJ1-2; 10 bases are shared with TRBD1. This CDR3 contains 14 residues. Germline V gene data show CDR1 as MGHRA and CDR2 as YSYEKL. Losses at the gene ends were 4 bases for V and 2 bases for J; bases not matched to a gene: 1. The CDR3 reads CASSPGQGNYGYTF. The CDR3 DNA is TGCGCCAGCAGCCCGGGACAGGGGAACTATGGCTACACCTTC.

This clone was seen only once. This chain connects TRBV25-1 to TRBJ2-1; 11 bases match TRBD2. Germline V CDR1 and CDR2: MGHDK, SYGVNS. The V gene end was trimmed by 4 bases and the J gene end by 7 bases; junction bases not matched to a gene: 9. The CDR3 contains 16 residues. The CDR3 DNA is TGTGCCAGCAGTGGATCGACTAGCGGGGTGGGGAATGAGCAGTTCTTC. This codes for CASSGSTSGVGNEQFF.

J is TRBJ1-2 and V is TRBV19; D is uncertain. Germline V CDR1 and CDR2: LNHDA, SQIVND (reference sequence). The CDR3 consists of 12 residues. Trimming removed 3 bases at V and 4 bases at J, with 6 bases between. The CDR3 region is CASSINSYGYTF. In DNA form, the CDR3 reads TGTGCCAGTAGTATTAACAGCTATGGCTACACCTTC.

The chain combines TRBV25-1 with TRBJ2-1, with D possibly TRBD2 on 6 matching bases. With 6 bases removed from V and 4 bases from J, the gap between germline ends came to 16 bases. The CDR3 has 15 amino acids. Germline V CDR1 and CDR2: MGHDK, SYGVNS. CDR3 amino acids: CASRHLAAGYNEQFF. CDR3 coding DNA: TGTGCCAGCAGACACCTAGCCGCGGGGTACAATGAGCAGTTCTTC.

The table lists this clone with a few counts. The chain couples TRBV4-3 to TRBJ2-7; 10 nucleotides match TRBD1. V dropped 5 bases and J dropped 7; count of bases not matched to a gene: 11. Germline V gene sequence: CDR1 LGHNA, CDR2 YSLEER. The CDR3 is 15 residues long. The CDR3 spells CASSYSGTGEREQYF. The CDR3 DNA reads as TGCGCCAGCAGCTATTCCGGGACAGGGGAGAGGGAGCAGTACTTC.

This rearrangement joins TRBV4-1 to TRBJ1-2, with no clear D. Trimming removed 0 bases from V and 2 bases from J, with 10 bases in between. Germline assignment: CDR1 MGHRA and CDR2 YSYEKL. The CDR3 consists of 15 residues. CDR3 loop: CASSQEAPLNYGYTF. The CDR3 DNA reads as TGCGCCAGCAGCCAAGAGGCACCATTAAACTATGGCTACACCTTC.

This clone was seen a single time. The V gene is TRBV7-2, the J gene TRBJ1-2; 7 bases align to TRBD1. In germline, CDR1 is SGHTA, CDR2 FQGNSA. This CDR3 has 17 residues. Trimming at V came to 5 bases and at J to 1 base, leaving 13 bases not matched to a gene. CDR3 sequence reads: CASSPRAGGLINYGYTF. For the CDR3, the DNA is TGTGCCAGCAGCCCTAGGGCAGGGGGTTTGATTAACTATGGCTACACCTTC. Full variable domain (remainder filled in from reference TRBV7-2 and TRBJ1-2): GAGVSQSPSNKVTEKGKDVELRCDPISGHTALYWYRQSLGQGLEFLIYFQGNSAPDKSGLPSDRFSAERTGGSVSTLTIQRTQQEDSAVYLCASSPRAGGLINYGYTFGSGTRLTVV.

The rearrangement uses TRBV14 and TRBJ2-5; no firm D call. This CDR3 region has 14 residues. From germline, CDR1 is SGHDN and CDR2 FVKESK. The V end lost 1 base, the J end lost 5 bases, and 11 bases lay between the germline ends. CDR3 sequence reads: CASSQGAAWETQYF. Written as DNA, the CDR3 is TGTGCCAGCAGCCAAGGGGCAGCTTGGGAGACCCAGTACTTC.

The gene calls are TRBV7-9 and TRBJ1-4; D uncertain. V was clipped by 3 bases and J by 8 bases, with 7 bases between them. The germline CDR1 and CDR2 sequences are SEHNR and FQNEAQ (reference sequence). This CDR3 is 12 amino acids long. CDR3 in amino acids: CASSLGREKLFF. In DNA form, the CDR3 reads TGTGCCAGCAGCTTGGGGAGGGAAAAACTGTTTTTT. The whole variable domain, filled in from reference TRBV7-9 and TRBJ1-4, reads DTGVSQNPRHKITKRGQNVTFRCDPISEHNRLYWYRQTLGQGPEFLTYFQNEAQLEKSRLLSDRFSAERPKGSFSTLEIQRTEQGDSAMYLCASSLGREKLFFGSGTQLSVL.

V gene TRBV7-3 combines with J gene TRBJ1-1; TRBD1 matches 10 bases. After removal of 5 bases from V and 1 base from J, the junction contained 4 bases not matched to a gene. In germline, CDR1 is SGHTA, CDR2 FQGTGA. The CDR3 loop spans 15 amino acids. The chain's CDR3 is CASSPTGGPNTEAFF. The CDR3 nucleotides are TGTGCCAGCAGCCCGACAGGGGGCCCGAACACTGAAGCTTTCTTT.

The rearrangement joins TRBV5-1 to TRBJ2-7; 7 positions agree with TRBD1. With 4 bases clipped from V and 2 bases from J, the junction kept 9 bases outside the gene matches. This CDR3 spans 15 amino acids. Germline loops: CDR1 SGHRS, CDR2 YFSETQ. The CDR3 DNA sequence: TGCGCCAGCAGCATGACACCGGGGACAGCCTACGAGCAGTACTTC. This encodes CASSMTPGTAYEQYF.

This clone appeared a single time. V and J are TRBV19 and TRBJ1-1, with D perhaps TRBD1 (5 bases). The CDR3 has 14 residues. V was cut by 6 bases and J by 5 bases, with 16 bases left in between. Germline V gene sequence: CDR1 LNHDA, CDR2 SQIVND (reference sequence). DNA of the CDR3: TGTGCCAGTAGCCCCGACATCGGGGGAACTGAAGCTTTCTTT. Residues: CASSPDIGGTEAFF.

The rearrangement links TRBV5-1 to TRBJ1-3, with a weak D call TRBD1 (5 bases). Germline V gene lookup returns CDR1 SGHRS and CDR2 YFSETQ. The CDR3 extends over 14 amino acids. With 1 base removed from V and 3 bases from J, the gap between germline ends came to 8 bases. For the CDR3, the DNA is TGCGCCAGCAGCTTGCTAGGGGATGGAAACACCATATATTTT. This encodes CASSLLGDGNTIYF.

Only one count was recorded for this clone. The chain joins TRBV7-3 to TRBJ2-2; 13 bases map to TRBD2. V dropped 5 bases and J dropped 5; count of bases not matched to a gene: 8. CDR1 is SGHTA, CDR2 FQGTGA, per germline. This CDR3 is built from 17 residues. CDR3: CASSTGLAGAYTGELFF. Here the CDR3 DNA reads TGTGCCAGCAGCACAGGACTAGCGGGGGCCTATACCGGGGAGCTGTTTTTT.

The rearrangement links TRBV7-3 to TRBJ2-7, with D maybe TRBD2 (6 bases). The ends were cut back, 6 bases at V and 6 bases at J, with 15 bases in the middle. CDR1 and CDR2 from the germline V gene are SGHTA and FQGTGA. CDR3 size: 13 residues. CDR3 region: CASRSSAGSEQYF. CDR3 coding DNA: TGTGCCAGCAGATCCAGTGCCGGGAGCGAGCAGTACTTC.